A single sample gave rise to the 22 T cell receptor beta chains below, sequenced in a study of blood T cell repertoires in COVID-19. Sequenced by immunoSEQ multiplex PCR; TCRdb stores in-frame clones only, minus some. The table lists around 200,000 clones, about three quarters of them singletons. Sequencing used peripheral blood. These receptors all stem from a woman between 70 and 85 years old with acute or convalescent COVID-19.

V usage is TRBV6-4 and J usage is TRBJ1-5; unclear D gene. The germline V gene has CDR1 MRHNA and CDR2 SNTAGT. Trimming stripped 6 bases from V and 2 bases from J, with 14 bases between. The CDR3 has 15 amino acids. CDR3 nucleotide sequence: TGTGCCAGCAGAGCAGTCTCGAGGGGCAATCAGCCCCAGCATTTT. Encoded protein: CASRAVSRGNQPQHF.

The chain employs TRBV2 and TRBJ1-2, with a weak D call TRBD1 (6 bases). The CDR3 runs 14 residues. Trimming left V 8 bases short and J 2 bases short, with 15 bases between. Germline values: CDR1 SNHLY, CDR2 FYNNEI. CDR3 sequence: CASVTYRENYGYTF. The DNA of the CDR3 is TGTGCCAGCGTTACATACAGGGAGAACTATGGCTACACCTTC.

The rearrangement links TRBV3-1 (or the pseudogene TRBV3-2) to TRBJ2-2, with a weak D call TRBD2 (7 bases). V was shortened by 4 bases and J by 7 bases, with 22 bases between the two germline ends. CDR1 LGHDT and CDR2 YNNKEL come from the germline V gene (reference sequence). The CDR3 extends over 17 amino acids. CDR3 loop: CASSPRRGGVFSGELFF. DNA for the CDR3: TGTGCCAGCAGCCCGCGTAGAGGGGGGGTTTTCAGCGGGGAGCTGTTTTTT.

The sample holds a few counts of this clone. One junction end does not reproduce the germline sequence, and a read error may be involved. This chain links TRBV3-1 (or the pseudogene TRBV3-2) with TRBJ2-3; TRBD1 might be the D (6 bases). Germline V CDR1 and CDR2: LGHDT, YNNKEL (reference sequence). This CDR3 comprises 16 residues. In DNA form, the CDR3 reads TGTGCCAGCAGCCAAACAGGGTTCCCTTTCACAGATGCGCAGTATTTT. Translation gives CASSQTGFPFTDAQYF.

The chain is built from TRBV6-1 and TRBJ1-3, with a tentative D call TRBD1 (5 bases). The germline V gene encodes CDR1 MNHNS and CDR2 SASEGT. The V gene lost 1 base and the J gene lost 2 bases, with 9 bases spanning the gap. This CDR3 is built from 15 residues. The CDR3 protein is CASSEGGLAGNTIYF. The DNA of the CDR3 is TGTGCCAGCAGTGAAGGGGGACTAGCTGGAAACACCATATATTTT.

This clone was observed a handful of times. This chain uses TRBV14 with TRBJ1-4, with 9 bases that match TRBD1. Germline values: CDR1 SGHDN, CDR2 FVKESK. The CDR3 contains 15 residues. Losses at the gene ends were 1 base for V and 7 bases for J; bases not matched to a gene: 4. The CDR3 spells CASSQGGQGFEKLFF. For the CDR3, the DNA is TGTGCCAGCAGCCAAGGTGGACAGGGGTTTGAAAAACTGTTTTTT.

The V call is TRBV28, the J call TRBJ1-2; 8 bases line up with TRBD1. This CDR3 is built from 17 residues. J gave up 8 bases and V 5 bases, and 19 bases lay outside the gene matches. The germline gives CDR1 MDHEN, CDR2 SYDVKM. The CDR3 loop reads CASSPPPSGQGARGYTF. The CDR3 nucleotides read TGTGCCAGCAGTCCGCCACCCTCGGGGCAGGGGGCGCGGGGCTACACCTTC.

The chain is built from TRBV5-1 and TRBJ1-4; D remains unclear. The V gene's germline CDR1 is SGHRS and CDR2 YFSETQ. CDR3 size: 15 residues. Trimming removed 4 bases at V and 8 bases at J, with 18 bases between. The CDR3: CASSPSGEGWEKLFF. Written as DNA, the CDR3 is TGCGCCAGCAGCCCCTCTGGGGAGGGATGGGAAAAACTGTTTTTT. The full variable domain, completed using reference TRBV5-1 and TRBJ1-4, is KAGVTQTPRYLIKTRGQQVTLSCSPISGHRSVSWYQQTPGQGLQFLFEYFSETQRNKGNFPGRFSGRQFSNSRSEMNVSTLELGDSALYLCASSPSGEGWEKLFFGSGTQLSVL.

This chain connects TRBV2 to TRBJ1-1; D is uncertain. Trimming removed 6 bases from V and 3 bases from J, with 5 bases in between. Per the germline V gene, CDR1 is SNHLY and CDR2 is FYNNEI. The CDR3 runs to 11 residues. In DNA, the CDR3 is TGTGCCAGCAGCTCCCACACTGAAGCTTTCTTT. Translation gives CASSSHTEAFF. The full variable domain, in which reference TRBV2 and TRBJ1-1 provide the parts outside the CDR3, is EPEVTQTPSHQVTQMGQEVILRCVPISNHLYFYWYRQILGQKVEFLVSFYNNEISEKSEIFDDQFSVERPDGSNFTLKIRSTKLEDSAMYFCASSSHTEAFFGQGTRLTVV.

The chain joins TRBV5-1 to TRBJ2-1, with D uncertain. The V gene lost 2 bases and the J gene lost 0 bases, with 9 bases spanning the gap. CDR1 is SGHRS, CDR2 YFSETQ, per germline. The CDR3 runs to 15 residues. CDR3 residues: CASSFGGSSYNEQFF. DNA for the CDR3: TGCGCCAGCAGCTTTGGTGGCAGCTCCTACAATGAGCAGTTCTTC.

The rearrangement joins TRBV25-1 to TRBJ1-1; 8 positions agree with TRBD1. In germline, CDR1 is MGHDK, CDR2 SYGVNS. Trimming cost V 5 bases and J 1 base; bases outside gene matches: 6. The CDR3 has 15 amino acids. The DNA of the CDR3 is TGTGCCAGCAGTTTATGGACAGGGTGGAACACTGAAGCTTTCTTT. Amino acid sequence: CASSLWTGWNTEAFF.

This clone occurred a few times. The genes are TRBV19 and TRBJ2-2, with 7 bases matching TRBD2. The CDR3 length is 15 residues. The germline V gene has CDR1 LNHDA and CDR2 SQIVND (reference sequence). Losses at the gene ends were 5 bases for V and 3 bases for J; bases not matched to a gene: 6. CDR3 nucleotides: TGTGCCAGTAGTTGGGCTAGCGGCCACACCGGGGAGCTGTTTTTT. This sequence encodes CASSWASGHTGELFF.

The rearrangement uses TRBV12-5 and TRBJ2-5, with TRBD2 matching 8 bases. This CDR3 has 14 residues. V lost 5 bases, J lost 5 bases, and 7 bases stayed unmatched. Germline CDR1 is LGHNT and CDR2 is FRNRAP. The CDR3 loop is CASGRGGLGETQYF. In nucleotides, the CDR3 is TGTGCTAGTGGTCGGGGGGGGCTTGGGGAGACCCAGTACTTC.

The chain combines TRBV15 with TRBJ1-4; D not certain. V was shortened by 0 bases and J by 11 bases, with 10 bases between the two germline ends. This CDR3 is built from 13 residues. Per the germline V gene, CDR1 is LNHNV and CDR2 is YYDKDF (reference sequence). CDR3 residues: CATSRERGVKLFF. The DNA of the CDR3 is TGTGCCACCAGCAGAGAACGGGGTGTGAAACTGTTTTTT.

This chain joins TRBV15 and TRBJ2-7; 7 bases agree with TRBD1. Germline values: CDR1 LNHNV, CDR2 YYDKDF (reference sequence). The CDR3 is 15 residues long. V dropped 0 bases and J dropped 4; count of bases not matched to a gene: 6. The CDR3 loop is CATSREVRGKYEQYF. CDR3 coding DNA: TGTGCCACCAGCAGAGAGGTCAGGGGGAAGTACGAGCAGTACTTC.

The rearrangement uses TRBV28 and TRBJ1-1, with TRBD1 identical over 8 bases. The CDR3 loop spans 15 amino acids. CDR1 MDHEN and CDR2 SYDVKM come from the germline V gene. The V and J ends lost 3 bases and 0 bases, in that order; junction bases with no gene match: 3. The chain's CDR3 is CASSFRGRLNTEAFF. CDR3 nucleotides: TGTGCCAGCAGTTTCAGGGGGCGGCTGAACACTGAAGCTTTCTTT.

In this sample, this clone turned up a few times. The J gene is TRBJ2-1, the V gene TRBV2, with D perhaps matching TRBD1 (6 bases). Deletions cut 2 bases from V and 1 base from J, with 9 bases between. There are 15 residues in the CDR3. The V gene's germline CDR1 is SNHLY and CDR2 FYNNEI. The CDR3, as DNA: TGTGCCAGCAGTGAATCAGGGGTGTCCTACAATGAGCAGTTCTTC. Translated: CASSESGVSYNEQFF.

The chain couples TRBV19 to TRBJ2-7, with 8 bases that match TRBD2. CDR3 size: 15 residues. Germline assignment: CDR1 LNHDA and CDR2 SQIVND (reference sequence). V was clipped by 3 bases and J by 3 bases; unmatched bases: 7. The DNA of the CDR3 is TGTGCCAGTAGTATTTCGGGGGGGGCTAACTACGAGCAGTACTTC. It translates to CASSISGGANYEQYF.

The J gene is TRBJ1-1, the V gene TRBV7-2; TRBD1 is a possible D gene (5 bases). CDR3 size: 14 residues. V lost 1 base and J 4 bases, leaving 10 bases between the germline ends. Germline V gene data show CDR1 as SGHTA and CDR2 as FQGNSA. CDR3 amino acids: CASSLGQGSTEAFF. As DNA, the CDR3 is TGTGCCAGCAGCTTAGGGCAGGGAAGCACTGAAGCTTTCTTT.

The rearrangement links TRBV7-2 to TRBJ1-6, with no clear D. The CDR3 contains 12 residues. V was pared by 5 bases and J by 4 bases, with 3 bases between. Germline V gene sequence: CDR1 SGHTA, CDR2 FQGNSA. The CDR3 sequence is CASSPYNSPLHF. The CDR3 DNA reads TGTGCCAGCAGCCCATATAATTCACCCCTCCACTTT.

The rearrangement uses TRBV6-5 and TRBJ2-1, with D unclear. The CDR3 is 13 residues long. Trimming left V 0 bases short and J 2 bases short, with 2 bases between. The germline V gene has CDR1 MNHEY and CDR2 SVGAGI. The CDR3 sequence: CASSYSTYNEQFF. In DNA form, the CDR3 reads TGTGCCAGCAGTTACTCTACCTACAATGAGCAGTTCTTC.

This clone has more than one count but fewer than ten. V and J are TRBV3-1 (or the pseudogene TRBV3-2) and TRBJ1-5; unclear D gene. Trimming stripped 3 bases from V and 6 bases from J, with 9 bases between. The germline V gene has CDR1 LGHDT and CDR2 YNNKEL (reference sequence). The CDR3 extends over 13 amino acids. DNA of the CDR3: TGTGCCAGCAGCCAGACAACACGTCAGCCCCAGCATTTT. Its protein is CASSQTTRQPQHF.